Each of the 20 T cell receptor beta chains below was sequenced from the same sample in a study of regulatory T cells in long-lasting Graves disease. In building TCR beta libraries, iRepertoire HTBI primers were used together with Arm-PCR of CDR3 regions. Each CDR3 protein is one row after TCRdb ran MiXCR on the multiplex PCR reads. The sample has under 450,000 distinct CDR3 sequences; under 20% are singletons. The sample's time point: newly diagnosed GD, antithyroid drugs for less than 3 months. The TCR library was made from RNA that had been extracted from PBMCs in TRIzol. A further study also used this sample, focusing on T cells in Graves' hyperthyroidism and ophthalmopathy.

Here the sequenced sample was peripheral blood mononuclear cells (PBMCs), taken at new diagnosis, from a patient treated with antithyroid drugs. The receptors originated from a woman under 30 with Graves disease.

This clonotype was counted ten times or more. J is TRBJ1-2 and V is TRBV28, with D tentatively TRBD1 (5 bases). Looked up from germline, CDR1 is MDHEN and CDR2 is SYDVKM. The CDR3 totals 13 residues. The V end lost 5 bases, the J end lost 7 bases, and 14 bases lay between the germline ends. The CDR3 sequence is CASSIQVFGGYTF. CDR3 DNA sequence: TGTGCCAGCAGTATACAGGTTTTCGGTGGCTACACCTTC.

The chain uses TRBV12-3 or TRBV12-4 and TRBJ2-3, with D unclear. The germline V and J ends were trimmed by 4 bases and 3 bases, with 11 bases remaining between them. The CDR3 is made up of 14 amino acids. CDR3 sequence (DNA): TGTGCCAGCAGTTCGGAAATTTGGACAGATACGCAGTATTTT. Translating it yields CASSSEIWTDTQYF.

This clonotype was counted between two and nine times. The chain combines TRBV28 with TRBJ2-5; D ambiguous. Between the trimmed V and J ends, which lost 6 bases and 2 bases, there was a span of 13 bases. The CDR3 covers 14 residues. Germline values: CDR1 MDHEN, CDR2 SYDVKM. For the CDR3, the DNA is TGTGCCAGCAGCCAAGGCCTACAACAAGAGACCCAGTACTTC. It encodes CASSQGLQQETQYF.

The rearrangement links TRBV4-2 to TRBJ1-1, with 7 bases identical to TRBD1. V lost 4 bases, J lost 3 bases, and 8 bases stayed unmatched. In germline, CDR1 is LGHNA, CDR2 YNFKEQ. This CDR3 is 15 amino acids long. The CDR3 is CASSRDRDRDTEAFF. The CDR3 DNA sequence: TGTGCCAGCAGCCGGGACCGGGACAGAGACACTGAAGCTTTCTTT.

Many counts were recorded for this clonotype. V gene TRBV6-9 combines with J gene TRBJ2-1; 14 nucleotides agree with TRBD2. Germline loops: CDR1 MNHGY, CDR2 SVAAGI. V shed 4 bases and J 0 bases; nucleotides not matched to a gene: 5. CDR3 length: 18 residues. The CDR3 DNA follows: TGTGCCAGCAGTTTAGGGACTAGCGGGGGCCCCTCCTACAATGAGCAGTTCTTC. Residues: CASSLGTSGGPSYNEQFF.

With respect to this clonotype: A junction end diverges from the germline sequence, so it may reflect a read error. The genes are TRBV5-1 and TRBJ2-7; D tentatively fits TRBD1 or TRBD2 (5 bases each). Germline CDR1 and CDR2: SGHRS and YFSETQ. This CDR3 has 15 residues. The CDR3 DNA sequence: TGTGCCAGCAGCTTGGCAGGGAGTCTCGTCCACGAGCAGTACTTC. Translating it yields CASSLAGSLVHEQYF.

This clonotype was counted ten times or more. The rearrangement uses TRBV6-5 and TRBJ1-1; tentative D call: TRBD1 (6 bases). The germline V and J ends were trimmed by 2 bases and 7 bases, with 17 bases remaining between them. The CDR3 is made up of 15 amino acids. From germline, CDR1 is MNHEY and CDR2 SVGAGI. CDR3 protein: CASSYLRDITDEAFF. In nucleotides, the CDR3 is TGTGCCAGCAGTTACCTTCGGGACATCACTGATGAAGCTTTCTTT.

At least ten counts were recorded for this clonotype. The chain employs TRBV3-1 and TRBJ1-6; possibly TRBD1 for D (6 bases). This CDR3 is built from 15 residues. Germline CDR1 is LGHDT and CDR2 is YNNKEL (reference sequence). Trimming pared 0 bases from V and 10 bases from J, leaving 13 bases between. The CDR3 DNA reads TGTGCCAGCAGCCAAGATCCCAGGGGTGCGTCACCCCTCCACTTT. Encoded protein: CASSQDPRGASPLHF.

This clonotype occurred many times. The junction does not match germline at one end; this may be a read error. The V call is TRBV5-5, the J call TRBJ1-6; 7 bases align to TRBD1. The CDR3 runs to 14 residues. From germline, CDR1 is SGHKS and CDR2 YYEKEE (reference sequence). The CDR3 spells CASSHGTENSPLHF. CDR3 sequence (DNA): TGCGCCAGCAGCCACGGGACAGAAAATTCACCCCTCCACTTT.

This clonotype was found many times. The chain recombines TRBV27 with TRBJ2-3; TRBD1 matches 9 bases. The CDR3 loop spans 16 amino acids. Trimming removed 7 bases from V and 2 bases from J; junction bases left unmatched: 10. In germline, CDR1 is MNHEY, CDR2 SMNVEV (reference sequence). This chain's CDR3 is CASNLGGTGYTDTQYF. The CDR3 DNA follows: TGTGCCAGCAACCTAGGAGGGACAGGGTACACAGATACGCAGTATTTT.

This clonotype has more than one count but fewer than ten. This may arise from a read error, as a much more abundant clone is one base away. The V gene is TRBV12-3 or TRBV12-4, the J gene TRBJ2-7; perhaps TRBD1 as D (5 bases). The CDR3 loop spans 13 amino acids. Trimming took 11 bases from V and 2 from J, leaving 16 bases between them. As DNA, the CDR3 is TGTGCCGGCACCGCGGACATTCCCTACGAGCAGTACTTC. The encoded protein is CAGTADIPYEQYF.

The table lists this clonotype with many counts. The chain recombines TRBV27 with TRBJ2-7; no clear D. The CDR3 consists of 15 residues. With 6 bases removed from V and 2 bases from J, the gap between germline ends came to 17 bases. In germline, CDR1 is MNHEY, CDR2 SMNVEV (reference sequence). The CDR3 coding sequence is TGTGCCAGCAGCCTTATAGGGTACCAGGCCTACGAGCAGTACTTC. It encodes CASSLIGYQAYEQYF.

In its sample, this clonotype was seen many times. The chain combines TRBV12-3 or TRBV12-4 with TRBJ1-2, with unresolved D. The CDR3 has 14 amino acids. Between the trimmed V and J ends, which lost 7 bases and 4 bases, there was a span of 16 bases. The CDR3 nucleotides are TGTGCCAGCAACAACGTAGGGATTGGCTATGGCTACACCTTC. It yields the protein CASNNVGIGYGYTF.

This clonotype was seen many times. The J gene is TRBJ1-1, the V gene TRBV12-3 or TRBV12-4, with no clear D. V was trimmed by 5 bases and J by 1 base, leaving 11 bases between them. The CDR3 totals 14 residues. The CDR3: CASSTATPNTEAFF. CDR3 nucleotide sequence: TGTGCCAGCAGTACTGCGACACCGAACACTGAAGCTTTCTTT.

This chain links TRBV7-6 with TRBJ2-1, with TRBD2 identical over 7 bases. Germline V gene sequence: CDR1 SGHVS, CDR2 FNYEAQ. The trim removed 2 bases at V and 5 bases at J, leaving 9 bases unmatched. CDR3 length equals 16 residues. The CDR3 protein is CASSLLAGNPHNEQFF. Written as DNA, the CDR3 is TGTGCCAGCAGCTTATTAGCGGGCAACCCCCACAATGAGCAGTTCTTC.

Notes on this clonotype: A much larger clone is a single base away; this may be a read error. The rearrangement uses TRBV10-3 and TRBJ2-1; tentative D call: TRBD1 (5 bases). CDR3 size: 12 residues. Germline CDR1 and CDR2: ENHRY and SYGVKD. V was clipped by 6 bases and J by 10 bases, with 13 bases between them. In DNA, the CDR3 is TGTGCCATCAGCCAGACAGTCTACGAGCAGTTCTTC. Translated: CAISQTVYEQFF.

This clonotype was recorded at least ten times. The chain joins TRBV12-3 or TRBV12-4 to TRBJ1-2; D gene ambiguous. V was clipped by 3 bases and J by 4 bases, with 9 bases between them. The CDR3 covers 13 residues. CDR3 DNA: TGTGCCAGCAGTTTGGGGAAAGTCTATGGCTACACCTTC. Translated, it gives CASSLGKVYGYTF.

This clonotype occurred many times. This sequence joins TRBV12-3 or TRBV12-4 and TRBJ1-2, with D uncertain. Trimming cost V 8 bases and J 0 bases, with 7 bases left between them. There are 12 residues in the CDR3. The CDR3 reads CASGFPNYGYTF. The CDR3 DNA is TGTGCCAGCGGCTTCCCTAACTATGGCTACACCTTC.

This clonotype occurred many times. The genes are TRBV7-3 and TRBJ2-5, with 13 positions matching TRBD2. With 3 bases clipped from V and 4 bases from J, the junction kept 5 bases outside the gene matches. The CDR3 is made up of 16 amino acids. The V gene's germline CDR1 is SGHTA and CDR2 FQGTGA. The CDR3 is CASSFGLAGVSETQYF. In DNA, the CDR3 is TGTGCCAGCAGCTTCGGACTAGCGGGAGTTTCAGAGACCCAGTACTTC.

This clonotype appeared many times. The chain joins TRBV28 to TRBJ1-1; TRBD1 might be the D (5 bases). The CDR3 has 14 residues. Trimming took 7 bases from V and 4 from J, leaving 16 bases between them. Germline V lookup: CDR1 MDHEN, CDR2 SYDVKM. Here the CDR3 DNA reads TGTGCCAGCAAGGTCGGCAGGGAGGTCACTGAAGCTTTCTTT. This codes for CASKVGREVTEAFF.